The sequence of this T cell receptor (beta chain) was determined in a study of graft-versus-host responses after intestinal transplantation. Study-level background: Among the recipients, all got anti-thymocyte globulin induction and then tacrolimus and steroids for around 3 years.

The repertoire was sequenced with immunoSEQ multiplex PCR; TCRdb's copy has only in-frame clones and lacks some. Here the sample spans about 90,000 clones, under 95% being singletons. Whole-study results and caveats: Within allografts, high graft-versus-host to host-versus-graft clonal ratios were seen among patients with graft-donor T cell macrochimerism. Early post-transplant HvG declines were associated with peak circulating GvH clone levels. Some GvH clones appeared in ileal mucosa or blood before recipient bone marrow.

Regarding this clone: No antigen is known for it.

The germline V and J ends were trimmed by 2 bases and 7 bases, with 12 bases remaining between them. This CDR3 is 13 amino acids long. Germline V CDR1 and CDR2: SGHDT, YYEEEE. The clonotype comes from a human donor who was the organ donor for an intestinal transplant. The rearrangement links TRBV5-6 to TRBJ1-2; possible D gene TRBD1, 5 bases. Source: unstimulated CD4+ T cells sorted from spleen or lymph node cells, taken before transplant. The CDR3 nucleotides read TGTGCCAGCAGCTTACAGGCAGGCTCTGGCTACACCTTC. This gives the protein CASSLQAGSGYTF. The variable domain in full, completed from reference TRBV5-6 and TRBJ1-2, reads DAGVTQSPTHLIKTRGQQVTLRCSPKSGHDTVSWYQQALGQGPQFIFQYYEEEERQRGNFPDRFSGHQFPNYSSELNVNALLLGDSALYLCASSLQAGSGYTFGSGTRLTVV.